This T cell receptor (beta chain) was documented in a study of T cells in Graves' hyperthyroidism and ophthalmopathy. Trimming took 5 bases from V and 0 from J, leaving 11 bases between them. This CDR3 region has 14 residues. Germline assignment: CDR1 SGHTS and CDR2 YDEGEE. Criteria for exclusion of patients were uncontrolled infection, other autoimmune disease, pregnancy or lactation. Clinical symptoms, serum thyroxine and TRAb, thyroid ultrasound and orbital computed tomography together formed the diagnostic basis. Notes on the study in general: Progression to ophthalmopathy was predicted a median of roughly 6.6 months early.

Researchers took RNA transcripts and amplified the TCR beta CDR3 regions from them. The HTBI primer set was used in a first-round RT-PCR of the TCR CDR3. TCRdb re-called the multiplex PCR reads with MiXCR, one entry per CDR3 protein. The profile covers more than 500,000 distinct CDR3 sequences, with 46% appearing a single time and under 20% taken by the ten largest. This clonotype was seen many times. Its matching antigen is unknown. Sequenced: peripheral blood or thyroid tissue (not recorded which). The chain carries TRBV5-8 and TRBJ1-1; D remains unclear. This sequence originates from an adult woman with Graves' disease, either hyperthyroidism or ophthalmopathy (not recorded which). The CDR3, as DNA: TGTGCCAGCAGAGCCATCCGGTTGAACACTGAAGCTTTCTTT. Its translation is CASRAIRLNTEAFF. Looking up the rest from reference TRBV5-8 and TRBJ1-1 gives the full variable domain: EAGVTQSPTHLIKTRGQQATLRCSPISGHTSVYWYQQALGLGLQFLLWYDEGEERNRGNFPPRFSGRQFPNYSSELNVNALELEDSALYLCASRAIRLNTEAFFGQGTRLTVV.